Sequencing of this TCR beta chain was carried out in a study of T-cell memory formation after mild COVID-19. At the level of the study: Clusters were largely donor specific.

As to this clonotype: The antigen is undetermined.

TCRdb reprocessed the 5' RACE reads with MiXCR, giving one entry per CDR3 protein. The sample holds about 250,000 distinct CDR3 sequences, roughly 18% seen once. J gave up 16 bases and V 4 bases, and 8 bases lay outside the gene matches. Per the germline V gene, CDR1 is SGDLS and CDR2 is YYNGEE. This CDR3 spans 12 amino acids. Study-wide findings and caveats: Pre-infection memory showed some responding clones, and this suggested that cross-reactive memory joined. SARS-CoV-2 specificity of second-wave clones peaking day 37 was unconfirmed. Later expanders leaned CD4+, whereas clones that contracted between day 15 and 85 were balanced CD4/CD8.

The V gene is TRBV9, the J gene TRBJ2-1, with 10 bases aligning to TRBD2. The TCR comes from a young man who had mild COVID-19 (a few samples of this study predate the infection). Cell type and time point are not known. Source material: PBMCs or a T cell subset sorted from them (not recorded which). Here the CDR3 reads CASSFQRGGLFF. CDR3 bases: TGTGCCAGCAGCTTTCAGCGGGGGGGCCTATTCTTC.